The 20 T cell receptor beta chains presented below share a single source sample, sequenced in a study of T-cell memory formation after mild COVID-19 (dated by TCRdb to the early 2020s). The library relied on 5' RACE. The sequencer was an Illumina NovaSeq 6000. TCRdb cleaned the public reads at Q25 with fastp, built clones with MiXCR and kept in-frame beta chains. Every distinct CDR3 protein forms one entry, paired with its most common genes and DNA. This sample is represented by fewer than 250,000 distinct CDR3 sequences; approximately 10% of them were singletons. The top ten clonotypes cover less than 4% of the sample. The sequenced material came from PBMCs or a T cell subset sorted from them (not recorded which). The receptors derive from a man between 18 and 35 years old who had mild COVID-19 (a few samples of this study predate the infection). The sample titles of this study are shuffled in the database, so cell type and time point are left out; the donor was told from shared clones.

The table lists this clonotype with a few counts. CDR3 sequence reads: CASRPTFHAGGPNRETQYF. DNA for the CDR3: TGCGCCAGCAGACCTACCTTCCACGCGGGGGGGCCTAATCGAGAGACCCAGTACTTC. This chain links TRBV4-1 with TRBJ2-5, with TRBD2 matching over 9 bases. The CDR3 runs 19 residues. V was pared by 6 bases and J by 4 bases, with 21 bases of the junction left unmatched. Looked up from germline, CDR1 is MGHRA and CDR2 is YSYEKL.

This sequence joins TRBV27 and TRBJ1-4, with D possibly being TRBD1 (5 bases). Per germline, CDR1 MNHEY and CDR2 SMNVEV (reference sequence). CDR3 length equals 14 residues. Trimming shortened V by 6 bases and J by 7 bases, and 15 bases separated the two germline ends. CDR3 coding DNA: TGTGCCAGCAGACCTTCCGGGACCTCTGAAAAACTGTTTTTT. This encodes CASRPSGTSEKLFF.

This clonotype showed up just a few times. The genes are TRBV25-1 and TRBJ2-7; D perhaps matches TRBD2 (6 bases). Germline CDR1 MGHDK, CDR2 SYGVNS. This CDR3 spans 14 amino acids. Trimming cost V 4 bases and J 8 bases, with 18 bases left between them. CDR3 bases: TGTGCCAGCAGTGTCTTAGTGGAGGGGAGTAAGCAGTACTTC. It is translated as CASSVLVEGSKQYF.

This clonotype was seen ten or more times. The V and J genes are TRBV12-3 or TRBV12-4 and TRBJ2-3, with no clear D. V lost 0 bases to trimming and J lost 1 base, with 11 bases between them. The CDR3 sequence is 16 residues long. The CDR3 coding sequence is TGTGCCAGCAGTTTAGCGCCGGCAGGCCGCACAGATACGCAGTATTTT. Its protein is CASSLAPAGRTDTQYF.

The chain recombines TRBV20-1 with TRBJ2-7, with 7 bases matching TRBD1. V trimming: 6 bases; J trimming: 2 bases; junction bases outside the gene matches: 4. The CDR3 has 12 residues. Germline CDR1 is DFQATT and CDR2 is SNEGSKA (reference sequence). The CDR3: CSAKGQTYEQYV. The CDR3 region has the DNA TGCAGTGCGAAGGGACAGACCTACGAGCAGTACGTC.

This clonotype appeared a few times. The chain recombines TRBV7-9 with TRBJ1-1; 9 nucleotides line up with TRBD1. Germline V gene lookup returns CDR1 SEHNR and CDR2 FQNEAQ (reference sequence). This CDR3 has 16 residues. J lost 5 bases, V lost 5 bases, and 12 bases had no gene match. This CDR3 reads CASSPHRGLSRTEAFF. As DNA, the CDR3 is TGTGCCAGCAGCCCTCACAGGGGGCTATCGAGGACTGAAGCTTTCTTT.

The chain uses TRBV24-1 and TRBJ1-1; D uncertain. The CDR3 contains 13 residues. The germline V and J ends were trimmed by 5 bases and 3 bases, with 9 bases remaining between them. Germline CDR1 KGHDR, CDR2 SFDVKD. The CDR3 coding sequence is TGTGCCACCAGTGTGGCATGGGACACTGAAGCTTTCTTT. Its translation: CATSVAWDTEAFF.

This clonotype was detected only a few times. This chain connects TRBV5-1 to TRBJ2-5; TRBD1 aligns across 8 bases. Losses at the gene ends were 5 bases for V and 7 bases for J; bases not matched to a gene: 10. From germline, CDR1 is SGHRS and CDR2 YFSETQ. The CDR3 has 14 residues. Written as DNA, the CDR3 is TGCGCCAGCAGTCCAAGGACAGGGACATCGACCCAGTACTTC. Encoded protein: CASSPRTGTSTQYF.

This clonotype has just a few counts. The chain uses TRBV20-1 and TRBJ2-1, with 7 positions matching TRBD1. Looked up from germline, CDR1 is DFQATT and CDR2 is SNEGSKA (reference sequence). There are 14 residues in the CDR3. V gave up 6 bases and J gave up 9 bases; unmatched junction bases: 14. The CDR3 region has the DNA TGCAGTGCCACGGGACAGTACTTTTCCGGTGAGCAGTTCTTC. Amino acid sequence: CSATGQYFSGEQFF.

The gene calls are TRBV5-1 and TRBJ1-3; unclear D gene. CDR1 is SGHRS, CDR2 YFSETQ, per germline. The V and J ends lost 4 bases and 4 bases respectively, with 9 bases between them. The CDR3 consists of 13 residues. The CDR3 here is CASSPSGGNTIYF. The CDR3 DNA is TGCGCCAGCAGCCCCAGCGGAGGAAACACCATATATTTT.

The rearrangement uses TRBV4-2 and TRBJ2-5, with D unresolved. CDR1 LGHNA and CDR2 YNFKEQ come from the germline V gene. The CDR3 runs 14 residues. Between the trimmed V and J ends, which lost 1 base and 0 bases, there was a span of 6 bases. The CDR3 reads CASSQAIDQETQYF. CDR3 sequence (DNA): TGTGCCAGCAGCCAAGCGATAGACCAAGAGACCCAGTACTTC.

This clonotype was counted ten times or more. The J gene is TRBJ2-1, the V gene TRBV28, with 10 bases that match TRBD1. The V gene's germline CDR1 is MDHEN and CDR2 SYDVKM. The ends lost 6 bases at V and 3 bases at J; junction bases unmatched: 5. The CDR3 runs 15 residues. DNA for the CDR3: TGTGCCAGCAGCCGACAGGGGGCGGGCTACAATGAGCAGTTCTTC. Residues: CASSRQGAGYNEQFF.

V usage is TRBV4-2 and J usage is TRBJ1-5, with a weak D call TRBD1 (5 bases). V was clipped by 5 bases and J by 3 bases, with 8 bases between them. In germline, CDR1 is LGHNA, CDR2 YNFKEQ. This CDR3 contains 13 residues. The CDR3: CASSLTANQPQHF. The CDR3 nucleotides read TGTGCCAGCAGCTTGACAGCCAATCAGCCCCAGCATTTT.

The chain has TRBV6-2 or TRBV6-3 and TRBJ2-2; 7 bases are a match to TRBD1. The V segment lost 6 bases and the J segment 5 bases; nucleotides outside the gene matches: 12. The CDR3 length is 16 residues. Per germline, CDR1 MNHEY and CDR2 SVGEGT. As DNA, the CDR3 is TGTGCCAGCAGCCGACCTCGGGACAGAGCGACCGGGGAGCTGTTTTTT. This encodes CASSRPRDRATGELFF.

This clonotype was seen a few times. This sequence joins TRBV18 and TRBJ1-5; tentative D call: TRBD1 (6 bases). This CDR3 is 14 amino acids long. Germline V lookup: CDR1 KGHSH, CDR2 LQKENI. The V end lost 3 bases, the J end lost 6 bases, and 12 bases lay between the germline ends. The CDR3 DNA is TGTGCCAGCTCACCCGGGGGCGGGATTCAGCCCCAGCATTTT. Residues: CASSPGGGIQPQHF.

The rearrangement uses TRBV18 and TRBJ1-2; 9 nucleotides agree with TRBD1. The V gene's germline CDR1 is KGHSH and CDR2 LQKENI. This CDR3 comprises 14 residues. The trim removed 2 bases at V and 4 bases at J, leaving 2 bases unmatched. CDR3 loop: CASSPTGQGYGYTF. DNA for the CDR3: TGTGCCAGCTCACCAACGGGACAGGGCTATGGCTACACCTTC.

This clonotype was counted only a few times. This chain links TRBV6-2 or TRBV6-3 with TRBJ2-5; D is unresolved. The CDR3 runs 12 residues. The germline V gene encodes CDR1 MNHEY and CDR2 SVGEGT. V was shortened by 5 bases and J by 5 bases, with 9 bases between the two germline ends. DNA of the CDR3: TGTGCCAGCAGTAGCCAGGATGAGACCCAGTACTTC. This translates into CASSSQDETQYF.

The genes are TRBV20-1 and TRBJ2-5; D uncertain. The CDR3 extends over 12 amino acids. Germline CDR1 is DFQATT and CDR2 is SNEGSKA (reference sequence). V lost 0 bases and J 2 bases, leaving 4 bases between the germline ends. This chain's CDR3 is CSARDQQETQYF. CDR3 DNA sequence: TGCAGTGCTAGAGATCAGCAAGAGACCCAGTACTTC.

The V gene is TRBV7-2, the J gene TRBJ2-1, with D maybe TRBD2 (5 bases). CDR1 is SGHTA and CDR2 is FQGNSA in the germline V gene. V was cut by 1 base and J by 0 bases, with 16 bases left in between. There are 18 residues in the CDR3. The CDR3 loop is CASSLERDAYLSYNEQFF. CDR3 nucleotide sequence: TGTGCCAGCAGCTTAGAGAGGGATGCTTACCTCTCCTACAATGAGCAGTTCTTC. The full variable domain, rest sourced from reference TRBV7-2 and TRBJ2-1, is GAGVSQSPSNKVTEKGKDVELRCDPISGHTALYWYRQSLGQGLEFLIYFQGNSAPDKSGLPSDRFSAERTGGSVSTLTIQRTQQEDSAVYLCASSLERDAYLSYNEQFFGPGTRLTVL.

This clonotype was seen a few times. One end of the junction is discordant with germline, which a read error may explain. This chain connects TRBV6-2 or TRBV6-3 to TRBJ1-1; possible D gene TRBD1, 6 bases. The germline V gene encodes CDR1 MNHEY and CDR2 SVGEGT. The CDR3 contains 13 residues. CDR3 loop: CASGYRVNTEAFF. Here the CDR3 DNA reads TGTGCCAGCGGTTACAGGGTGAACACTGAAGCTTTCTTT.